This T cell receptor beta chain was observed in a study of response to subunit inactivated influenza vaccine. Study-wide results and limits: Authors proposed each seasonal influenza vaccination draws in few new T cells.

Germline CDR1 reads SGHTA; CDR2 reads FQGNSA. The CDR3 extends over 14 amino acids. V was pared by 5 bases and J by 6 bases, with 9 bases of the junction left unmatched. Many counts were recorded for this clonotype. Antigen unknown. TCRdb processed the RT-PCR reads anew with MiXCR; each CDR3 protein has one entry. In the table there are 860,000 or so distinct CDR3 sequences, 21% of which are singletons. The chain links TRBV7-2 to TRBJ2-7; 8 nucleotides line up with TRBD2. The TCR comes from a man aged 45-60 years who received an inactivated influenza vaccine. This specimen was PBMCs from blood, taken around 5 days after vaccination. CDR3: CASSLSGGGGEQYF. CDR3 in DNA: TGTGCCAGCAGCCTAAGCGGGGGCGGTGGCGAGCAGTACTTC.